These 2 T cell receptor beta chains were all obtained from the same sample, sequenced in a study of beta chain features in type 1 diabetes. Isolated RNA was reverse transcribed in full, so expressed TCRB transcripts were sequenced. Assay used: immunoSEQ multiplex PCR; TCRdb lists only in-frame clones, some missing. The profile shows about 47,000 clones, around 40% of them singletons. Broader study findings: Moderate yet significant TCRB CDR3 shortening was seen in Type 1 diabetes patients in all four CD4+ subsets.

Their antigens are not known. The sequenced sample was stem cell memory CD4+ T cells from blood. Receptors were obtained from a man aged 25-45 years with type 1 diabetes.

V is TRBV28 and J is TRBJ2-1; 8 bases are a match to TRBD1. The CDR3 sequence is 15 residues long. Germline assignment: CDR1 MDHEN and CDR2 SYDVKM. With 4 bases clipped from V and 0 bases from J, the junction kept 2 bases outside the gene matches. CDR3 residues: CASSSQGASYNEQFF. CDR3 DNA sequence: TGTGCCAGCAGTTCTCAGGGGGCCTCCTACAATGAGCAGTTCTTC.

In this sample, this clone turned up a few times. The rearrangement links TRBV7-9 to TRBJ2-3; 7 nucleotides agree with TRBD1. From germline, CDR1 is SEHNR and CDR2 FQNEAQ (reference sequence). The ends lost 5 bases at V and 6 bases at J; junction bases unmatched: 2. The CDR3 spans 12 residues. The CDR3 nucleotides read TGTGCCAGCAGCCAACAGGGGGATACGCAGTATTTT. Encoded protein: CASSQQGDTQYF.